One and the same sample provided the 25 T cell receptor beta chains below, sequenced in a study. Amplification of TRBV12-4/TRBJ1-2 clonotypes used adaptor-ligated barcode primers. One entry per CDR3 protein, called by TCRdb with MiXCR from the multiplex PCR reads. The table includes 1,300 to 1,500 distinct CDR3 sequences, 15% to 20% detected once. What was sequenced was naive CD4+ T cells sorted from blood. The subset denotes: naive CD4+ T cells, CD4+CD45RA+CD25-. The receptor source for this set is a female donor with breast cancer.

The CDR3 here is CASSFEGQGIDGYTF. DNA for the CDR3: TGTGCCAGCAGTTTCGAGGGACAGGGGATTGATGGCTACACCTTC. The chain has TRBV12-3 or TRBV12-4 and TRBJ1-2, with TRBD1 identical over 10 bases. The CDR3 has 15 residues. Trimming cost V 3 bases and J 6 bases; bases outside gene matches: 7.

By share of the sample, this clonotype is medium-sized (0.01 to 0.1%). The CDR3 sequence is CASSLRQSNYGYTF. CDR3 coding DNA: TGTGCCAGCAGTTTGAGACAGTCTAACTATGGCTACACCTTC. The rearrangement uses TRBV12-3 or TRBV12-4 and TRBJ1-2, with D maybe TRBD1 (5 bases). The CDR3 extends over 14 amino acids. The V and J ends lost 3 bases and 0 bases respectively, with 8 bases between them.

Judged by abundance, this clonotype is medium-sized. The CDR3: CASSPARGIYGYTF. DNA of the CDR3: TGTGCCAGCAGTCCAGCCCGGGGTATCTATGGCTACACCTTC. The V and J genes are TRBV12-3 or TRBV12-4 and TRBJ1-2; D is undetermined. The CDR3 sequence is 14 residues long. Trimming pared 5 bases from V and 4 bases from J, leaving 14 bases between.

V usage is TRBV12-3 or TRBV12-4 and J usage is TRBJ1-2; weak D call: TRBD1 (5 bases). The CDR3 covers 13 residues. V lost 6 bases to trimming and J lost 5 bases, with 13 bases between them. CDR3 sequence (DNA): TGTGCCAGCAGAGCCGGGACTGAGTATGGCTACACCTTC. Protein product: CASRAGTEYGYTF.

This clonotype was observed many times. V and J are TRBV12-3 or TRBV12-4 and TRBJ1-2; no definite D call. This CDR3 has 12 amino acids. V lost 2 bases to trimming and J lost 8 bases, with 9 bases between them. The CDR3 region is CASSLKGRGYTF. The CDR3 DNA reads TGTGCCAGCAGTTTAAAGGGTCGCGGCTACACCTTC.

This clonotype is termed medium-sized. The CDR3 DNA reads as TGTGCCAGCAGTTTCGGCCTAACTATGGCTTCGACCTTC. Amino acid sequence: CASSFGLTMASTF. This chain uses TRBV12-3 or TRBV12-4 with TRBJ1-2; the D is unclear. The V and J ends lost 3 bases and 14 bases respectively, with 19 bases between them. The CDR3 loop spans 13 amino acids.

J is TRBJ1-2 and V is TRBV12-3 or TRBV12-4; 9 bases fit TRBD1. Germline trimming cut 11 bases from V and 2 bases from J; bases unmatched to any gene: 6. There are 13 residues in the CDR3. The CDR3 protein is CACRDRENYGYTF. DNA of the CDR3: TGTGCCTGCCGGGACAGGGAGAACTATGGCTACACCTTC.

Regarding this clonotype: The junction differs from germline at one of its ends, possibly a read error. The V and J genes are TRBV12-3 or TRBV12-4 and TRBJ1-2; TRBD1 might be the D (6 bases). The CDR3 has 14 amino acids. The CDR3 sequence: CASSRQERIYGCTF. The DNA for the CDR3 is TGTGCCAGCAGTAGACAGGAGCGGATCTATGGCTGCACCTTC.

This clonotype was observed a handful of times. The CDR3 DNA follows: TGTGCCAGCAGTCCTGCGGGGACAGGGAGTAACTATGGCTACACCTTC. It encodes CASSPAGTGSNYGYTF. The rearrangement uses TRBV12-3 or TRBV12-4 and TRBJ1-2; 9 positions agree with TRBD1. The CDR3 is 16 amino acids. V was pared by 5 bases and J by 1 base, with 8 bases of the junction left unmatched.

The chain employs TRBV12-3 or TRBV12-4 and TRBJ1-2; TRBD1 aligns across 8 bases. The CDR3 has 14 amino acids. With 6 bases clipped from V and 8 bases from J, the junction kept 11 bases outside the gene matches. CDR3 in DNA: TGTGCCAGCAGATTGTCCGGGACAGGTACCGGCTACACCTTC. Encoded protein: CASRLSGTGTGYTF.

Worth noting for this clonotype: One base away lies a much larger clone, so this may be a sequencing read error. This chain links TRBV12-3 or TRBV12-4 with TRBJ1-2; D unclear. The length of the CDR3 is 15 residues. The ends were cut back, 4 bases at V and 1 base at J, with 13 bases in the middle. The CDR3 sequence: CASSYPRRNNYGYTF. DNA for the CDR3: TGTGCCAGCAGTTATCCGAGACGGAATAACTATGGCTACACCTTC.

In its sample, this clonotype is medium-sized. V is TRBV12-3 or TRBV12-4 and J is TRBJ1-2; TRBD1 is a possible D gene (6 bases). V lost 2 bases and J lost 4, with 11 bases in between. This CDR3 spans 14 amino acids. DNA of the CDR3: TGTGCCAGCAGTTTACGGGCCAGGGGCTATGGCTACACCTTC. As protein: CASSLRARGYGYTF.

To note about this clonotype: Germline is not matched at one junction end, which may reflect a read error. The chain links TRBV12-3 or TRBV12-4 to TRBJ1-2, with D uncertain. The CDR3 is 14 amino acids. CDR3 amino acids: CASRVSGVGYDYTF. The CDR3 coding sequence is TGTGCCAGCAGGGTCAGCGGGGTTGGGTATGACTACACCTTC.

This clonotype was counted ten times or more. This chain connects TRBV12-3 or TRBV12-4 to TRBJ1-2, with D possibly being TRBD1 (5 bases). V was cut by 5 bases and J by 2 bases, with 12 bases left in between. The CDR3 length is 14 residues. The CDR3 nucleotides are TGTGCCAGCAGTCCTCGGGACGGGAACTATGGCTACACCTTC. Its protein product is CASSPRDGNYGYTF.

By share, this clonotype ranks as medium-sized. The V gene is TRBV12-3 or TRBV12-4, the J gene TRBJ1-2; D unresolved. V lost 6 bases and J 6 bases, leaving 11 bases between the germline ends. The CDR3 sequence is 12 residues long. The CDR3 nucleotides are TGTGCCAGCAGGTCAGCTGGGCATGGCTACACCTTC. As protein: CASRSAGHGYTF.

The J gene is TRBJ1-2, the V gene TRBV12-3 or TRBV12-4; 9 bases align to TRBD1. This CDR3 has 14 residues. Trimming took 5 bases from V and 8 from J; bases not matched to a gene: 9. CDR3: CASSHPGQGGGYTF. The CDR3 region has the DNA TGTGCCAGCAGTCACCCGGGACAGGGCGGCGGCTACACCTTC.

This sequence joins TRBV12-3 or TRBV12-4 and TRBJ1-2; TRBD1 might be the D (6 bases). The CDR3 contains 15 residues. V was pared by 3 bases and J by 3 bases, with 14 bases between. This CDR3 reads CASSFSPGAHYGYTF. The CDR3 nucleotides read TGTGCCAGCAGTTTCAGCCCAGGGGCCCACTATGGCTACACCTTC.

By frequency in the sample, this clonotype is medium-sized. At one boundary the junction diverges from the germline segment, which might be a read error. V is TRBV12-3 or TRBV12-4 and J is TRBJ1-2; 9 nucleotides match TRBD1. CDR3 size: 12 residues. Here the CDR3 reads CASSLWGQGQAF. DNA of the CDR3: TGTGCCAGCAGTTTATGGGGACAGGGACAGGCCTTC.

This clonotype rates as medium-sized. The chain employs TRBV12-3 or TRBV12-4 and TRBJ1-2, with 10 bases matching TRBD1. With V trimmed by 5 bases and J by 4 bases, 4 bases remained unmatched. CDR3 size: 14 residues. This chain's CDR3 is CASSLGQGPYGYTF. CDR3 bases: TGTGCCAGCAGTCTGGGACAGGGGCCCTATGGCTACACCTTC.

In its sample, this clonotype is medium-sized. The chain is built from TRBV12-3 or TRBV12-4 and TRBJ1-2, with a tentative D call TRBD1 (6 bases). The length of the CDR3 is 14 residues. V shed 1 base and J shed 5 bases, with 11 bases lying between them. In DNA, the CDR3 is TGTGCCAGCAGTTTAGAGGGACACCGGTATGGCTACACCTTC. It codes for CASSLEGHRYGYTF.

In its sample, this clonotype ranks as medium-sized. The chain is built from TRBV12-3 or TRBV12-4 and TRBJ1-2; tentatively, D is TRBD1 (6 bases). Trimming cost V 8 bases and J 8 bases, with 18 bases left between them. CDR3 length: 13 residues. The CDR3 coding sequence is TGTGCCAGCCGGGGACATCTGGAGGACGGCTACACCTTC. Translating gives CASRGHLEDGYTF.

This clonotype is termed medium-sized. This chain joins TRBV12-3 or TRBV12-4 and TRBJ1-2, with D perhaps matching TRBD1 (5 bases). V shed 6 bases and J shed 7 bases, with 15 bases lying between them. The CDR3 has 13 residues. CDR3 coding DNA: TGTGCCAGCAGGCTTGAGAGGGGTCTTGGCTACACCTTC. Translated, it gives CASRLERGLGYTF.

Relative to its sample, this clonotype is medium-sized. This chain links TRBV12-3 or TRBV12-4 with TRBJ1-2; tentatively, D is TRBD1 (5 bases). The CDR3 sequence is 13 residues long. V was cut by 5 bases and J by 11 bases, with 18 bases left in between. The DNA for the CDR3 is TGTGCCAGCAGTCCCTCAGCCAGGGTTGGGTACACCTTC. It specifies CASSPSARVGYTF.

A few counts support this clonotype. V gene TRBV12-3 or TRBV12-4 combines with J gene TRBJ1-2; 7 positions match TRBD1. The CDR3 covers 13 residues. The J segment lost 7 bases and the V segment lost 6 bases, leaving 8 bases of the junction unmatched. The CDR3 reads CASSQTGTGGYTF. The CDR3 region has the DNA TGTGCCAGCAGCCAGACAGGGACGGGTGGCTACACCTTC.

This clonotype was seen many times. One junction end disagrees with the germline gene, perhaps due to a read error. CDR3 loop: CASIRGQGSYSYTF. CDR3 bases: TGTGCCAGCATACGGGGACAGGGGAGCTATAGCTACACCTTC. The V call is TRBV12-3 or TRBV12-4, the J call TRBJ1-2; TRBD1 agrees at 10 bases. The CDR3 has 14 amino acids.